Presented here are 17 T cell receptor beta chains from one specimen sequenced in a study of blood T cell repertoires in COVID-19. Some clones are missing from TCRdb's copy, which holds only in-frame ones; the method was immunoSEQ multiplex PCR. The sample holds 200,000 or so clones, 75% to 85% seen once. Sequences were obtained from peripheral blood. These receptors were taken from a woman aged 80 or over with COVID-19, enrolled during active disease.

Notes on this clone: The same CDR3 arises from other DNA sequences in this sample as well. The chain carries TRBV27 and TRBJ2-1, with D maybe TRBD2 (5 bases). V gave up 5 bases and J gave up 6 bases, with 8 bases separating them. CDR3 length: 12 residues. CDR1 and CDR2 from the germline V gene are MNHEY and SMNVEV (reference sequence). CDR3 sequence reads: CASSLGGNEQFF. DNA for the CDR3: TGTGCCAGCAGTCTAGGAGGCAATGAGCAGTTCTTC.

The chain employs TRBV30 and TRBJ1-2, with TRBD1 as a possible D gene (6 bases). The CDR3 runs 12 residues. The V gene's germline CDR1 is GTSNPN and CDR2 SVGIG (reference sequence). V was clipped by 6 bases and J by 8 bases, with 16 bases between them. The CDR3 protein is CACEHRAGGYTF. As DNA, the CDR3 is TGTGCCTGCGAGCACAGGGCGGGCGGCTACACCTTC.

The chain has TRBV19 and TRBJ1-2; maybe TRBD1 (6 bases). The V and J ends lost 5 bases and 8 bases respectively, with 15 bases between them. The length of the CDR3 is 13 residues. CDR1 is LNHDA and CDR2 is SQIVND in the germline V gene (reference sequence). CDR3 sequence: CASSLQGLVGYTF. In DNA form, the CDR3 reads TGTGCCAGTAGTTTACAGGGATTAGTGGGCTACACCTTC.

The rearrangement joins TRBV2 to TRBJ2-7; weak D call: TRBD2 (7 bases). V dropped 5 bases and J dropped 6 bases, with 17 bases sitting between them. This CDR3 is built from 14 residues. CDR1 and CDR2 (germline): SNHLY, FYNNEI. CDR3 sequence (DNA): TGTGCCAGCAGTTCGAGGGGGGGCAGGGGCGAGCAGTACTTC. This translates into CASSSRGGRGEQYF. Full variable domain (missing parts from reference TRBV2 and TRBJ2-7): EPEVTQTPSHQVTQMGQEVILRCVPISNHLYFYWYRQILGQKVEFLVSFYNNEISEKSEIFDDQFSVERPDGSNFTLKIRSTKLEDSAMYFCASSSRGGRGEQYFGPGTRLTVT.

V and J are TRBV19 and TRBJ2-5, with unresolved D. The CDR3 extends over 17 amino acids. V gave up 4 bases and J gave up 3 bases, with 21 bases separating them. Germline loops: CDR1 LNHDA, CDR2 SQIVND (reference sequence). The CDR3 spells CASSTLHSPDKKETQYF. CDR3 coding DNA: TGTGCCAGTAGTACCCTCCACAGCCCCGATAAGAAAGAGACCCAGTACTTC.

In its sample, this clone was seen once. The chain links TRBV6-5 to TRBJ1-5, with 8 bases matching TRBD1. From germline, CDR1 is MNHEY and CDR2 SVGAGI. V lost 11 bases, J lost 6 bases, and 6 bases stayed unmatched. This CDR3 contains 12 residues. The CDR3 DNA follows: TGTGCCTGTGGACAGGGTGGTCAGCCCCAGCATTTT. This gives the protein CACGQGGQPQHF.

The chain is built from TRBV19 and TRBJ2-3; D perhaps matches TRBD1 (6 bases). The germline V gene encodes CDR1 LNHDA and CDR2 SQIVND (reference sequence). CDR3 length: 17 amino acids. The V and J ends lost 4 bases and 0 bases respectively, with 17 bases between them. Written as DNA, the CDR3 is TGTGCCAGTAGTAAGGGGCTACGGACAGTTAGCACAGATACGCAGTATTTT. It specifies CASSKGLRTVSTDTQYF.

This clone was observed a few times. Other DNA sequences in this sample translate to the same CDR3. DNA of the CDR3: TGTGCCAGCAGCGTAGAACAGGGGCGCACAGATACGCAGTATTTT. Translating it yields CASSVEQGRTDTQYF. The V gene is TRBV9, the J gene TRBJ2-3; 7 positions match TRBD1. Germline CDR1 SGDLS, CDR2 YYNGEE. CDR3 length: 15 residues. V was clipped by 0 bases and J by 1 base; unmatched bases: 2.

This chain connects TRBV7-9 to TRBJ2-5; 7 bases match TRBD1. Trimming took 0 bases from V and 2 from J; bases not matched to a gene: 3. CDR1 is SEHNR and CDR2 is FQNEAQ in the germline V gene (reference sequence). The CDR3 has 15 amino acids. CDR3 in DNA: TGTGCCAGCAGCTTAGCTTGGGACAGACAAGAGACCCAGTACTTC. It encodes CASSLAWDRQETQYF.

In regard to this clone: Other nucleotide sequences in the sample specify the same CDR3. The chain employs TRBV9 and TRBJ2-1, with TRBD2 identical over 8 bases. The CDR3 has 15 residues. Germline V gives CDR1 SGDLS, CDR2 YYNGEE. Trimming removed 0 bases from V and 3 bases from J; junction bases left unmatched: 2. CDR3 sequence: CASSVGLAGYNEQFF. DNA for the CDR3: TGTGCCAGCAGCGTAGGGCTAGCGGGCTACAATGAGCAGTTCTTC.

The V call is TRBV5-1, the J call TRBJ2-7, with TRBD2 matching 9 bases. Germline assignment: CDR1 SGHRS and CDR2 YFSETQ. CDR3 size: 15 residues. The V segment lost 4 bases and the J segment 0 bases; nucleotides outside the gene matches: 5. This CDR3 is CASSAGGTSSYEQYF. In DNA, the CDR3 is TGCGCCAGCAGCGCGGGAGGGACAAGCTCCTACGAGCAGTACTTC.

This rearrangement joins TRBV25-1 to TRBJ2-5; 8 bases line up with TRBD1. Germline CDR1 is MGHDK and CDR2 is SYGVNS. The J segment lost 1 base and the V segment lost 4 bases, leaving 5 bases of the junction unmatched. The CDR3 extends over 15 amino acids. The CDR3 sequence: CASSAAGGIQETQYF. CDR3 bases: TGTGCCAGCAGTGCCGCAGGGGGCATCCAAGAGACCCAGTACTTC.

This chain uses TRBV11-3 with TRBJ2-1, with 7 positions matching TRBD2. Germline V gene sequence: CDR1 SGHNT, CDR2 YENEEA. V was clipped by 1 base and J by 7 bases; unmatched bases: 4. The CDR3 is made up of 14 amino acids. The CDR3 DNA reads as TGTGCCAGCAGCTTAGGATATAGCGGGAATGAGCAGTTCTTC. Translating gives CASSLGYSGNEQFF.

The gene calls are TRBV10-3 and TRBJ1-1; D is possibly TRBD1 (5 bases). V was clipped by 2 bases and J by 10 bases, with 17 bases between them. CDR1 and CDR2 from the germline V gene are ENHRY and SYGVKD. CDR3 length: 14 residues. CDR3 loop: CAISERGRAPGAFF. CDR3 DNA: TGTGCCATCAGTGAGAGGGGCAGGGCGCCGGGAGCTTTCTTT.

In this sample, this clone turned up a few times. The V gene is TRBV19, the J gene TRBJ1-2; no clear D. V lost 2 bases and J 7 bases, leaving 14 bases between the germline ends. There are 14 residues in the CDR3. Germline CDR1 LNHDA, CDR2 SQIVND (reference sequence). CDR3 nucleotide sequence: TGTGCCAGTAGTATAACCTTCCCAGGTAGTGGCTACACCTTC. This gives the protein CASSITFPGSGYTF.

The chain couples TRBV11-2 to TRBJ2-7; no clear D gene. CDR1 and CDR2 (germline): SGHAT, FQNNGV. Trimming removed 3 bases at V and 2 bases at J, with 8 bases between. This CDR3 has 13 amino acids. The CDR3 sequence: CASSFAEPYEQYF. The CDR3 DNA follows: TGTGCCAGCAGCTTCGCGGAACCCTACGAGCAGTACTTC.

In this sample, this clone turned up many times. This chain links TRBV5-6 with TRBJ1-2; TRBD1 matches at 9 bases. This CDR3 region has 14 residues. V lost 5 bases to trimming and J lost 7 bases; unmatched junction nucleotides: 9. Germline CDR1 is SGHDT and CDR2 is YYEEEE. The DNA for the CDR3 is TGTGCCAGCAGGGCCGGGACAGGGATTTCTGGCTACACCTTC. Translated: CASRAGTGISGYTF.